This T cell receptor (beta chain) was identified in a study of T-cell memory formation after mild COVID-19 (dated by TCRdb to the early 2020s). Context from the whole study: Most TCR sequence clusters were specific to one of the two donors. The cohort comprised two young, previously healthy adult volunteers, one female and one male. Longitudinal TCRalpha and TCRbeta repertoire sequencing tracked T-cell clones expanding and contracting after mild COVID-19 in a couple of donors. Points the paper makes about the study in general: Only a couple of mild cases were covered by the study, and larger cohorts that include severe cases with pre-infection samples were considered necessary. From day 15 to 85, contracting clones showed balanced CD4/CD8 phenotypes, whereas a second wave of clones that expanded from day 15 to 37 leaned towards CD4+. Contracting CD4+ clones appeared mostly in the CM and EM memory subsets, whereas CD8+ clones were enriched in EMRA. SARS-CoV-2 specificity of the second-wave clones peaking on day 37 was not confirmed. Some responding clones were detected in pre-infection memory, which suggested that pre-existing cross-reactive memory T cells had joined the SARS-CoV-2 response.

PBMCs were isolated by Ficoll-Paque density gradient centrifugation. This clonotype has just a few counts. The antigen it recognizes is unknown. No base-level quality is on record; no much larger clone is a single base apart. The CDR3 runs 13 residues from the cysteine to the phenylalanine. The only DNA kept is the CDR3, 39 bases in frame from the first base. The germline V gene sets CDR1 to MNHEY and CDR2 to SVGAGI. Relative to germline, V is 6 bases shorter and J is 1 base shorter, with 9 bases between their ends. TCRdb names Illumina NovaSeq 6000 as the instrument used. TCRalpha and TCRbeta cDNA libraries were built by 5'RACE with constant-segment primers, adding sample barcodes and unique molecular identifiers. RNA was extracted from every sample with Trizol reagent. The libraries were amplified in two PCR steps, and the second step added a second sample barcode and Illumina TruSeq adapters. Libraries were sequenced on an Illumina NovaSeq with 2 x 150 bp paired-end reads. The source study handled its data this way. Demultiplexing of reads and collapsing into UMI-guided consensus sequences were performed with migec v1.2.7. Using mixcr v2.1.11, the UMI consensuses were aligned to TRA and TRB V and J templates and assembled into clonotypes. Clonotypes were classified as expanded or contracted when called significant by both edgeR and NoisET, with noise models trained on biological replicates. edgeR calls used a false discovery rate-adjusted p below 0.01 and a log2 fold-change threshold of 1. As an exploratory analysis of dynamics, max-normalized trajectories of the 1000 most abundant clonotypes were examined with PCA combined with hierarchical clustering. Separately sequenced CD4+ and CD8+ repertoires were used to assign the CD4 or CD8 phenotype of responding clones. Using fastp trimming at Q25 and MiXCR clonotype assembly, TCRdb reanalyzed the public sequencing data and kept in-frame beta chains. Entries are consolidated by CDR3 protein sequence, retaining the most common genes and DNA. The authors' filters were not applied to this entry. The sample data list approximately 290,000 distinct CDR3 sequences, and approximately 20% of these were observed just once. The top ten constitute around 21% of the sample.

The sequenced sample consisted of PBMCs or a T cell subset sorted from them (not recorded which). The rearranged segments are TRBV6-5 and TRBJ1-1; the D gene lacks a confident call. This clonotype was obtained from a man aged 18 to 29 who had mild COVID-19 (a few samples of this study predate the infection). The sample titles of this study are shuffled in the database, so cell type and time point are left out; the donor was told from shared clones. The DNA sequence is TGTGCCAGCAGCTACGCCCCGAACACTGAAGCTTTCTTT. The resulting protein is CASSYAPNTEAFF.